The 10 T cell receptor beta chains below come from one sample, sequenced in a study of T cells in Graves' hyperthyroidism and ophthalmopathy. Authors of the study amplified TCR beta CDR3 regions from RNA transcripts. RT-PCR in the first round (using the HTBI primer set) targeted the TCR CDR3. TCRdb re-derived calls from the multiplex PCR reads in MiXCR, one entry per CDR3 protein. There are about 690,000 distinct CDR3 sequences in the sample; 15% to 20% occur only once, and around 15% lies in the top ten. The sample was blood. Receptors originate from a man aged 50 to 60 with Graves' hyperthyroidism.

This clonotype was counted many times. The CDR3 spells CASSSPGQGRYEQYF. The CDR3 region has the DNA TGTGCCAGCAGTTCCCCGGGCCAGGGGCGGTACGAGCAGTACTTC. The V and J genes are TRBV2 and TRBJ2-7; a weak D match, TRBD1 (6 bases). With 5 bases removed from V and 4 bases from J, the gap between germline ends came to 18 bases. The germline CDR1 and CDR2 sequences are SNHLY and FYNNEI. The length of the CDR3 is 15 residues.

This clonotype was counted at least ten times. This chain uses TRBV12-5 with TRBJ1-1; TRBD1 might be the D (5 bases). This CDR3 is built from 13 residues. V was cut by 3 bases and J by 11 bases, with 16 bases left in between. Germline values: CDR1 LGHNT, CDR2 FRNRAP. The CDR3: CASGFGDGRGAFF. The CDR3, as DNA: TGTGCTAGTGGTTTCGGGGACGGCCGTGGGGCTTTCTTT.

This clonotype was observed at least ten times. J is TRBJ2-7 and V is TRBV20-1; 8 nucleotides line up with TRBD2. The CDR3 length is 16 residues. Germline V gene data show CDR1 as DFQATT and CDR2 as SNEGSKA (reference sequence). The ends lost 6 bases at V and 5 bases at J; junction bases unmatched: 18. CDR3: CSARSYRSGSLNEQYF. The CDR3 DNA follows: TGCAGTGCGCGATCTTATCGCAGCGGGAGTTTGAACGAGCAGTACTTC.

This clonotype was seen once. J is TRBJ1-6 and V is TRBV2, with 7 bases matching TRBD1. The CDR3 is 15 amino acids. CDR1 is SNHLY and CDR2 is FYNNEI in the germline V gene. Losses at the gene ends were 6 bases for V and 5 bases for J; bases not matched to a gene: 7. CDR3 protein: CASRSTGVDNSPLHF. The CDR3 nucleotides read TGTGCCAGCAGGTCTACAGGGGTGGATAATTCACCCCTCCACTTT.

This clonotype was observed a few times. The J gene is TRBJ2-5, the V gene TRBV19; D is undetermined. Trimming removed 3 bases from V and 1 base from J, with 9 bases in between. The CDR3 spans 14 residues. Germline V gene sequence: CDR1 LNHDA, CDR2 SQIVND (reference sequence). The CDR3 nucleotides are TGTGCCAGTAGTATGCGTCAGTCCCAAGAGACCCAGTACTTC. Its protein product is CASSMRQSQETQYF.

This clonotype has ten or more counts. This rearrangement joins TRBV3-1 to TRBJ1-1; 11 bases are a match to TRBD1. This CDR3 has 14 residues. Germline CDR1 is LGHDT and CDR2 is YNNKEL (reference sequence). Losses at the gene ends were 4 bases for V and 10 bases for J; bases not matched to a gene: 8. The chain's CDR3 is CASSPTGTGGRAFF. The CDR3 DNA reads TGTGCCAGCAGCCCCACCGGGACAGGGGGAAGAGCTTTCTTT.

This clonotype has ten or more counts. The V call is TRBV12-3 or TRBV12-4, the J call TRBJ2-1; D is ambiguous. CDR3 length equals 11 residues. V shed 8 bases and J shed 2 bases, with 4 bases lying between them. Written as DNA, the CDR3 is TGTGCCAGCGTCGCCTACAATGAGCAGTTCTTC. Its protein product is CASVAYNEQFF.

This clonotype was seen a few times. The chain carries TRBV5-1 and TRBJ2-3; maybe TRBD1 (5 bases). Germline CDR1 SGHRS, CDR2 YFSETQ. V lost 7 bases to trimming and J lost 3 bases, with 24 bases between them. This CDR3 spans 17 amino acids. CDR3 nucleotide sequence: TGCGCCAGCCAAAGGGCCCTGCTACCTAAGGGGACAGATACGCAGTATTTT. Protein sequence: CASQRALLPKGTDTQYF.

This clonotype was seen many times. The chain joins TRBV5-1 to TRBJ2-1; 8 bases match TRBD2. Germline V lookup: CDR1 SGHRS, CDR2 YFSETQ. V trimming: 4 bases; J trimming: 4 bases; junction bases outside the gene matches: 10. This CDR3 is built from 16 residues. Written as DNA, the CDR3 is TGCGCCAGCAGCGGGGCGGGAGGTGTCCTATACAATGAGCAGTTCTTC. This codes for CASSGAGGVLYNEQFF.

This clonotype was seen ten or more times. The V gene is TRBV14, the J gene TRBJ2-5; TRBD1 agrees at 8 bases. Germline-derived CDR1 and CDR2 are SGHDN and FVKESK. The length of the CDR3 is 16 residues. V lost 0 bases, J lost 5 bases, and 8 bases stayed unmatched. In DNA form, the CDR3 reads TGTGCCAGCAGCCAAGATCTGAGGACAGGGTGGGAGACCCAGTACTTC. The encoded protein is CASSQDLRTGWETQYF.